This T cell receptor beta chain is drawn from a study of OX40 agonist ivuxolimab in advanced cancers. Study as a whole: Clinicians treated patients with ivuxolimab, an agonistic anti-OX40 (CD134) antibody. Intravenous ivuxolimab at 0.01 to 10 mg/kg was given to patients every 2 weeks. General study results and limits: Circulating CD4+ and CD8+ T cells showed clonal expansion by week 6 at 0.1 to 3.0 mg/kg.

J gave up 2 bases and V 0 bases, and 4 bases lay outside the gene matches. This CDR3 region has 15 residues. Germline CDR1 reads SGHDT; CDR2 reads YYEEEE. As to this clone: Its antigen is unidentified.

Using immunoSEQ multiplex PCR, the repertoire was profiled, and TCRdb retains in-frame clones only, with some absent. The sample lists approximately 66,000 clones, 80% to 90% seen once, with around 6.9% in the top ten. Samples were taken at baseline and on day 1 of cycles 4 and 7. The clonotype was recovered from an adult with an advanced solid tumor such as melanoma, head and neck, liver or kidney cancer. The genes are TRBV5-6 and TRBJ1-2, with 7 positions matching TRBD1. Sequences were derived from CD4+ or CD8+ T cells sorted from blood, sampled in a trial of the OX40 agonist ivuxolimab. Written as DNA, the CDR3 is TGTGCCAGCAGCTTGGGCGACAGGGAAAACTATGGCTACACCTTC. Protein sequence: CASSLGDRENYGYTF.